The present T cell receptor beta chain was sequenced within a study of T-cell memory formation after mild COVID-19. Each CDR3 protein gets one entry after TCRdb re-called the 5' RACE reads with MiXCR. The table records about 40,000 distinct CDR3 sequences, around 6.1% of them present only once. This clonotype was counted a few times. CDR3 length: 14 residues. Per germline, CDR1 SGDLS and CDR2 YYNGEE. Trimming left V 0 bases short and J 1 base short, with 8 bases between. Input material: PBMCs or a T cell subset sorted from them (not recorded which). This receptor was identified in an adult who had mild COVID-19 (a few samples of this study predate the infection). Cell type and time point are not known. V and J are TRBV9 and TRBJ2-7; no clear D. This CDR3 reads CASSVADTSYEQYF. Here the CDR3 DNA reads TGTGCCAGCAGCGTAGCAGACACGTCCTACGAGCAGTACTTC.